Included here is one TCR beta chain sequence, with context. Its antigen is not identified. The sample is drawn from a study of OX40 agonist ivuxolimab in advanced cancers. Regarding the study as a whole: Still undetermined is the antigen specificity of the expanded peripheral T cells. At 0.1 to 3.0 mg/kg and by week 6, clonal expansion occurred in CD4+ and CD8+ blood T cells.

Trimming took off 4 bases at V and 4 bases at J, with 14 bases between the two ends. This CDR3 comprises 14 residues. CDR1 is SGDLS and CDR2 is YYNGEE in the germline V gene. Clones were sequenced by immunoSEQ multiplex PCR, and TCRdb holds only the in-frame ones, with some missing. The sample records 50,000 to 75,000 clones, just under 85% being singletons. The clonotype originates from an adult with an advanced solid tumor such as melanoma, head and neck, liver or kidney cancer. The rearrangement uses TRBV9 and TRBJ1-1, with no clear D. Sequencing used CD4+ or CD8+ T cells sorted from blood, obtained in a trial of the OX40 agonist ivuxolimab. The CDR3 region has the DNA TGTGCCAGCAGCTACCGGGAACGGAGCACTGAAGCTTTCTTT. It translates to CASSYRERSTEAFF.